The clone carrying this T cell receptor beta chain was picked up a small number of times. What it binds is not known. This specimen belongs to a study of T cell repertoires in cytomegalovirus infection. Study overall: Indications came from public TCR beta signatures; they pointed to CMV infection and to a matching HLA type.

Findings and limits, study-wide: The cumulative frequency of public TCR beta families identified carriers of CMV plus the relevant HLA. CMV-specific TCR beta clonotypes restricted by HLA-C were the ones dominating the ex vivo response.

TCRdb re-derived calls from the reads in MiXCR, one entry per CDR3 protein. The sample has 250,000 to 300,000 distinct CDR3 sequences, more than 20% seen once; the top ten hold around 13%. With 1 base removed from V and 3 bases from J, the gap between germline ends came to 7 bases. Germline V gene lookup returns CDR1 SGHRS and CDR2 YFSETQ. CDR3 length: 13 residues. This chain uses TRBV5-1 with TRBJ1-1, with D unclear. The source material was PBMCs. This sequence was found in a human donor in good health (CMV status not recorded). Some clones in this sample may be carry-over from other donors' samples. The CDR3 DNA sequence: TGCGCCAGCAGCTTGAACGGGTACACTGAAGCTTTCTTT. Translated: CASSLNGYTEAFF.